This T cell receptor (beta chain) was observed in a study of T cells of healthy individuals. TCRdb reprocessed the 5' RACE reads with MiXCR, giving one entry per CDR3 protein. Of about 53,000 distinct CDR3 sequences listed, roughly 14% are singletons. J gave up 4 bases and V 5 bases, and 6 bases lay outside the gene matches. This CDR3 has 16 residues. Germline V gene sequence: CDR1 SGHRS, CDR2 YFSETQ. The chain employs TRBV5-1 and TRBJ2-3; 14 bases align to TRBD2. The TCR comes from a human donor in good health. The CDR3 coding sequence is TGCGCCAGCAGGACGGGGACTAGCGGGAGACCAGATACGCAGTATTTT. The encoded protein is CASRTGTSGRPDTQYF.